This T cell receptor beta chain appears in the sequencing data of a study of PD-1 blockade in classical Hodgkin lymphoma. Study-level results: By C4D1, diversity of CD4+ TCRs had risen significantly, whereas that of CD8+ TCRs had not. Newly diagnosed patients were reported to start with lower TCR diversity than healthy donors. There remain no defined causes for the repertoire differences, which possibly reflect disease activity or prior therapy.

Germline V gene sequence: CDR1 SGHTS, CDR2 YDEGEE. The CDR3 contains 14 residues. With no exception, relapse followed autologous stem cell transplantation in all patients, and brentuximab vedotin exposure varied. Magnetic negative selection was used to purify CD4+ T cells from PBMCs that had been thawed. Only in-frame clones appear in the TCRdb table, and some are missing; sequencing was by immunoSEQ multiplex PCR. The sample holds roughly 7,200 clones; roughly 80% are singletons and the top ten take about 4%. Of note for this clone: Its specificity is not known. The germline gene is not matched at one end of the junction; a read error may be the cause. Other DNA sequences in the same sample also yield this CDR3.

The starting material was CD4+ T cells from blood, obtained at baseline. The sequence came from a human donor with classical Hodgkin lymphoma. The V gene is TRBV5-8, the J gene TRBJ2-3; 10 bases line up with TRBD2. The DNA of the CDR3 is TGCGCCAGCAGCTCAGCGGGGGGGCCGGATACGCAGTATTTT. It encodes CASSSAGGPDTQYF.